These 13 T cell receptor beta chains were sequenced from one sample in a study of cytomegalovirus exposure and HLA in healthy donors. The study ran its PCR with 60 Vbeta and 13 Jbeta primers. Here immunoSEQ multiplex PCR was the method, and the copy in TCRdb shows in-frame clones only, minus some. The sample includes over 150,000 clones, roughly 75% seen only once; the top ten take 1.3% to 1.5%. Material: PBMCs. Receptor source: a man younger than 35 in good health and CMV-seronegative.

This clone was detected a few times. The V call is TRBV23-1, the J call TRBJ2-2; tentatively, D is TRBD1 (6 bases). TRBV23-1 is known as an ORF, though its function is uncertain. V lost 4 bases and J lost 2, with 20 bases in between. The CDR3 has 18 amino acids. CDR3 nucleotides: TGCGCCAGCAGTCGCAACATGACAGGTAGGGGCAACACCGGGGAGCTGTTTTTT. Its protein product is CASSRNMTGRGNTGELFF.

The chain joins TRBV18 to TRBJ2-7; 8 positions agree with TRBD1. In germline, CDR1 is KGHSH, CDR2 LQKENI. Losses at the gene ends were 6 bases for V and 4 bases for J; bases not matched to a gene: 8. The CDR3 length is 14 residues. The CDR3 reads CASSDGQGEYEQYF. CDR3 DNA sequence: TGTGCCAGCTCTGACGGACAGGGAGAATACGAGCAGTACTTC.

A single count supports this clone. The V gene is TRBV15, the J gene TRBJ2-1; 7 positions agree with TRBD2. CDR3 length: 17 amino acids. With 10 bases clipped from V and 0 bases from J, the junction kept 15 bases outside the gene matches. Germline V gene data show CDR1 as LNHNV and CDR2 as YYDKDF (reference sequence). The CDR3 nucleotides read TGTGCCATTCGAAGGACTAGAGCATTGAGCTCCTACAATGAGCAGTTCTTC. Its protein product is CAIRRTRALSSYNEQFF. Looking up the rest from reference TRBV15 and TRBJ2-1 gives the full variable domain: DAMVIQNPRYQVTQFGKPVTLSCSQTLNHNVMYWYQQKSSQAPKLLFHYYDKDFNNEADTPDNFQSRRPNTSFCFLDIRSPGLGDTAMYLCAIRRTRALSSYNEQFFGPGTRLTVL.

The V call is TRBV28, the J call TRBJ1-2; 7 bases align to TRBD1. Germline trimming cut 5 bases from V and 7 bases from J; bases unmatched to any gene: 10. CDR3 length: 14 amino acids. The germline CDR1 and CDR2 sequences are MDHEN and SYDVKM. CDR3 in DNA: TGTGCCAGCAGTCACGGGACAGCCAATCTTGGCTACACCTTC. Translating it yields CASSHGTANLGYTF.

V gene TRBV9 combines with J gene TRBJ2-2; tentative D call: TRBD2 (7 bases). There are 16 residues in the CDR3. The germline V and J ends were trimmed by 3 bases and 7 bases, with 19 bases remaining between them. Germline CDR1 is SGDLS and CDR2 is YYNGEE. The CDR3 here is CASSGPGGAGGGELFF. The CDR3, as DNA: TGTGCCAGCAGCGGGCCTGGGGGGGCCGGTGGCGGGGAGCTGTTTTTT.

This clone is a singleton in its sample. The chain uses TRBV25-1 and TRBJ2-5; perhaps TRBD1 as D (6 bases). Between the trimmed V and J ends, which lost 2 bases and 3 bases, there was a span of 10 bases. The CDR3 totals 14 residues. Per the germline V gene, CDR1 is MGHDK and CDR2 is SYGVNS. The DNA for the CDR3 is TGTGCCAGCAGTGAAAACAGGGACGAAGAGACCCAGTACTTC. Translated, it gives CASSENRDEETQYF.

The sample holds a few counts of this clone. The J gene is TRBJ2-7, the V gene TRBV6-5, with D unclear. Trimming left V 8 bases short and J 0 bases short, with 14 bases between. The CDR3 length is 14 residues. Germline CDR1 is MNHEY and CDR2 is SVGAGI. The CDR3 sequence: CASQAAYLSYEQYF. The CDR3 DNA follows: TGTGCCAGCCAGGCCGCCTATCTCTCCTACGAGCAGTACTTC.

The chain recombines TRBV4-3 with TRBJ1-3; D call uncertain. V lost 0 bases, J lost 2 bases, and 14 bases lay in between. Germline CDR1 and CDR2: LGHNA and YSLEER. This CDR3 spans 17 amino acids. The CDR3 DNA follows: TGCGCCAGCAGCCAAGATCCCGCAGGCCCCGCTGGAAACACCATATATTTT. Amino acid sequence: CASSQDPAGPAGNTIYF.

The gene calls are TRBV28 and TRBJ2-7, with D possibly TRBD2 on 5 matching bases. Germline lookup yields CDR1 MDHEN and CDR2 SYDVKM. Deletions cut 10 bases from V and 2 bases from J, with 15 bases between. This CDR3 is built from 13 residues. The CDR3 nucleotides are TGTGCCACGGAGCGGAAGAATCCCTACGAGCAGTACTTC. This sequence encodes CATERKNPYEQYF.

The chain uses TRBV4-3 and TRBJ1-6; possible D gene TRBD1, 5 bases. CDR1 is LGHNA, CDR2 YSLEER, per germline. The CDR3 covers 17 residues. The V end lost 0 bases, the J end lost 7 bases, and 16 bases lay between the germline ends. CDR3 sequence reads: CASSQEGSGLGNSPLHF. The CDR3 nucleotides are TGCGCCAGCAGCCAAGAAGGTTCGGGACTGGGGAATTCACCCCTCCACTTT.

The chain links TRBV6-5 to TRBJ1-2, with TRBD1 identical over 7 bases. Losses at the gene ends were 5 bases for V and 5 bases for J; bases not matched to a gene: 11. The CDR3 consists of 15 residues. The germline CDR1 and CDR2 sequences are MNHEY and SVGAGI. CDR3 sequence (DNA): TGTGCCAGCAGTAACAGGGGAGGCGGGAGGTATGGCTACACCTTC. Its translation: CASSNRGGGRYGYTF.

CDR3 residues: CASSYRLASTQYF. The DNA of the CDR3 is TGTGCCAGCAGTTACCGACTAGCTAGTACGCAGTATTTT. V usage is TRBV6-5 and J usage is TRBJ2-3; 7 bases align to TRBD2. V was pared by 2 bases and J by 8 bases, with 4 bases of the junction left unmatched. This CDR3 spans 13 amino acids. From germline, CDR1 is MNHEY and CDR2 SVGAGI.

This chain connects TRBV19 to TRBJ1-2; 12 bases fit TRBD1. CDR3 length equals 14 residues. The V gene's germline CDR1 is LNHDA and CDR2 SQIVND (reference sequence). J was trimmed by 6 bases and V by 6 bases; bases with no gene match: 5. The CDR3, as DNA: TGTGCCAGTAGAACCGGGACAGGGGGCGATGGCTACACCTTC. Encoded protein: CASRTGTGGDGYTF.